This T cell receptor beta chain was observed in a study of cytomegalovirus exposure and HLA in healthy donors. Study information: The same platform as the roughly 670 first-cohort repertoires was used for the 95 to 150 validation repertoires, a later analysis reported. General study points: There were some public TCRs occurring in many donors, but most TCR sequences were rare.

As for this clone: Its cognate antigen is unknown.

The CDR3 spans 15 residues. V was clipped by 6 bases and J by 4 bases; unmatched bases: 9. Germline V lookup: CDR1 MNHEY, CDR2 SVGAGI. Here immunoSEQ multiplex PCR was the method, and the copy in TCRdb shows in-frame clones only, minus some. In the table there are some 200,000 clones, approximately 80% of which are singletons. This receptor was identified in a woman aged 25-40 years in good health and CMV-seropositive. Sequencing was done on a sample of PBMCs. The chain joins TRBV6-5 to TRBJ1-2, with 9 bases that match TRBD1. CDR3 residues: CASRLPGQGGYGYTF. In DNA form, the CDR3 reads TGTGCCAGCAGGCTACCGGGACAGGGTGGCTATGGCTACACCTTC.